Sequencing of this T cell receptor (beta chain) was carried out in a study of blood T cell repertoires in COVID-19. Study as a whole: COVID-19 samples, acute and convalescent, were from the United States, Italy and Spain. The analysed material was cDNA or gDNA that came from T cells, B-cell-depleted T cells, or PBMCs.

There are 13 residues in the CDR3. Germline assignment: CDR1 LNHDA and CDR2 SQIVND (reference sequence). Trimming stripped 4 bases from V and 7 bases from J, with 8 bases between. The authors' processing: The assay estimated nucleated cells by amplifying reference gene primers. Profiled with immunoSEQ multiplex PCR; TCRdb holds only in-frame clones, not every one. For V, J and clone size, that table is used; D and trimming come from the DNA. Of roughly 60,000 clones listed, roughly 84% are singletons. Sequenced input: peripheral blood. The chain recombines TRBV19 with TRBJ1-6; D is ambiguous. This TCR was recovered from a woman aged 60 to 75 with acute or convalescent COVID-19. The CDR3 region has the DNA TGTGCCAGTAGTACGACGGAGAATTCACCCCTCCACTTT. It specifies CASSTTENSPLHF.